The entry below gives a single T cell receptor (beta chain) sequence along with its context. Source study methods: Amplified reference gene primers provided the basis for estimating nucleated cell counts. The protocol was immunoSEQ multiplex PCR, while the TCRdb copy is restricted to in-frame clones and leaves out a portion. The V and J calls and clone size were taken over from that table, and D and trimming were inferred from the DNA. The sample consists of tens of thousands of clones, 75% to 90% of them appearing once. The length of the CDR3 is 15 residues. V lost 1 base, J lost 6 bases, and 13 bases lay in between. CDR1 and CDR2 (germline): SEHNR, FQNEAQ (reference sequence). This record comes from a study of blood T cell repertoires in COVID-19. Study in general: Acute and convalescent COVID-19 samples came from the United States, Italy and Spain. The cDNA or gDNA used as material had been derived from T cells, B-cell-depleted T cells, or PBMCs.

The sequenced sample consisted of peripheral blood. This rearrangement joins TRBV7-9 to TRBJ2-1; D possibly corresponds to TRBD1 (7 bases). The TCR originated in a human donor in a cohort sampled during active COVID-19. The CDR3 bases are TGTGCCAGCAGCTTAGGGGCAGGGGGGTTCAATGAGCAGTTCTTC. Translation gives CASSLGAGGFNEQFF.